These T cell receptor beta chains were read from a single sample in a study of blood T cells in healthy people across ages. TCRdb analysed the 5' RACE reads with MiXCR anew, one entry per CDR3 protein. The repertoire holds about 1.7 million distinct CDR3 sequences, with 25% to 30% as singletons. Sequencing input: blood. The receptors were gathered from a woman in her thirties in good health. Each CDR3 is given with its conserved first and last residue.

CDR3 length | J gene | V gene | CDR3 protein
16 | TRBJ2-1 | TRBV24-1 | CATSDPGTAPYNEQFF
15 | TRBJ2-7 | TRBV20-1 | CSARAVDGSSYEQYF
13 | TRBJ1-6 | TRBV6-6 | CASGFATSSPRHF
15 | TRBJ2-1 | TRBV24-1 | CATSDPGTSSNEQFF
15 | TRBJ2-1 | TRBV19 | CASSTFMDRRNEQFF
12 | TRBJ2-1 | TRBV11-2 | CASRRKNNEQFF
13 | TRBJ2-7 | TRBV7-2 | CASSLDPAGEQYF
15 | TRBJ1-5 | TRBV12-3/TRBV12-4 | CASRQQGLGNQPQHF
15 | TRBJ2-5 | TRBV7-9 | CASSLASGLKETQYF
18 | TRBJ2-3 | TRBV5-5 | CASSFGTSGRIFRDTQYF
15 | TRBJ2-2 | TRBV7-6 | CASSLVLSVTGELFF
14 | TRBJ2-1 | TRBV5-1 | CASSFGLEKDEQFF
14 | TRBJ2-3 | TRBV28 | CASRASDSTDTQYF
16 | TRBJ1-5 | TRBV7-8 | CASSLVAVLSNQPQHF
16 | TRBJ2-3 | TRBV2 | CASRMATGTGTDTQYF
13 | TRBJ1-2 | TRBV29-1 | CSVVVGGRFGYTF
16 | TRBJ2-7 | TRBV11-2 | CASSLLSSHSAYEQYF
13 | TRBJ2-7 | TRBV5-1 | CASRIGRGGEQYF
14 | TRBJ2-1 | TRBV20-1 | CSARLAGAYNEQFF
12 | TRBJ1-2 | TRBV29-1 | CSVGQGTYGYTF
14 | TRBJ2-3 | TRBV12-3/TRBV12-4 | CASTEGLHTDTQYF
13 | TRBJ2-7 | TRBV7-2 | CASSLARTYEQYF